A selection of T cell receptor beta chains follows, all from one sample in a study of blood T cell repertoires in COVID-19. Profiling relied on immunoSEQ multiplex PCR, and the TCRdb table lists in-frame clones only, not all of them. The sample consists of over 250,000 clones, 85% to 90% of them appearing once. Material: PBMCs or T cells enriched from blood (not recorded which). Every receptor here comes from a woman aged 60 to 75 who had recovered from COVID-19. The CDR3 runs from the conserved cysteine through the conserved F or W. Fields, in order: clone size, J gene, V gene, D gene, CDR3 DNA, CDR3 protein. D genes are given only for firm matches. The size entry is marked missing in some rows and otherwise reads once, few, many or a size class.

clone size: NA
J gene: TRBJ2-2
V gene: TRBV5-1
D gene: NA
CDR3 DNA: TGCGCCAGCATAGACCCCCCCGGGAGCACCGGGGAGCTGTTTTTT
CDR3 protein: CASIDPPGSTGELFF

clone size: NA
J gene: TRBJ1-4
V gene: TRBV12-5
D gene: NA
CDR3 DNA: TGTGCTAGTGGTTTGGACAGGGTAGCGGGTGAAAAACTGTTTTTT
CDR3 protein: CASGLDRVAGEKLFF

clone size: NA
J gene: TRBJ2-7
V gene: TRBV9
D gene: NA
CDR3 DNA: TGTGCCAGCAGCTCCCTCGGGGGTCCCTCCTACGAGCAGTACTTC
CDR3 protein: CASSSLGGPSYEQYF

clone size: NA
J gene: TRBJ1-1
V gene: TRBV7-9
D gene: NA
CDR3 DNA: TGTGCCAGCAGCTCGCCCTGGGCTGGCACTGAAGCTTTCTTT
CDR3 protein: CASSSPWAGTEAFF

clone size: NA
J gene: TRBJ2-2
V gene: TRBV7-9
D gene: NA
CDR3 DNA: TGTGCCTTTACCCTCGGAGTGAACACCGGGGAGCTGTTTTTT
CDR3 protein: CAFTLGVNTGELFF

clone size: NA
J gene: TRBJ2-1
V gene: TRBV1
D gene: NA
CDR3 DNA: TGCACCAGAGAGCTCCAGCCTAGCGGGAGCGGGGAGCAGTTCTTC
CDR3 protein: CTRELQPSGSGEQFF

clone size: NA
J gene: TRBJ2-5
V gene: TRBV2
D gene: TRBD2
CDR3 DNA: TGTGCCAGCAGTGTCTCGACTAGCGGGGGCCTGGAGACCCAGTACTTC
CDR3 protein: CASSVSTSGGLETQYF

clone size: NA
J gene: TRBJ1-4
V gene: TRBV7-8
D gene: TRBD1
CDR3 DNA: TGTGCCAGCAGCTTACGACAGGGGCGGGATGAAAAACTGTTTTTT
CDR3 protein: CASSLRQGRDEKLFF

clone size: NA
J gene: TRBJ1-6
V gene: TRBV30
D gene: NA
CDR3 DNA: TGTGCCTGGAGTGGAGTATATTCACCCCTCCACTTT
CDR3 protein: CAWSGVYSPLHF

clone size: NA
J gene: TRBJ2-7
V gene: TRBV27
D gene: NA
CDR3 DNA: TGTGCCAGCAGTTTAATCGGAGGGAGTTACGAGCAGTACTTC
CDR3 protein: CASSLIGGSYEQYF

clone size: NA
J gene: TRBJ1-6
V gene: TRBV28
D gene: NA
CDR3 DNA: TGTGCCAGCAGTTTTCGGGGGGGTCGAAATTCACCCCTCCACTTT
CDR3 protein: CASSFRGGRNSPLHF

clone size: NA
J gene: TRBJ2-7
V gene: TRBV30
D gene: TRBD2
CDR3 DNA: TGTGCCTGGCGGACTAGCGGGGAAAAAGTGCAGTACTTC
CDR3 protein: CAWRTSGEKVQYF

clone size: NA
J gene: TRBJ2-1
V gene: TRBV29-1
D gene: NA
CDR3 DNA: TGCAGCGTTTGTCCGGCCAGGTATGAGCAGTTCTTC
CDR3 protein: CSVCPARYEQFF

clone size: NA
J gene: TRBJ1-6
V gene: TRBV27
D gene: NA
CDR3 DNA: TGTGCCAGCAGTTTCGGGAGCTCCTATAATTCACCCCTCCACTTT
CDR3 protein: CASSFGSSYNSPLHF

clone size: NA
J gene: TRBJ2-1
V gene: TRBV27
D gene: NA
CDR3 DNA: TGTGCCAGCAGTTTCTACAGCAACAATGAGCAGTTCTTC
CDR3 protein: CASSFYSNNEQFF

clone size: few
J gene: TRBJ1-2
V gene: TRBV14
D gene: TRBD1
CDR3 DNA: TGTGCCAGCAGCCTATCCGGGACAGATTATGGCTACACCTTC
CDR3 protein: CASSLSGTDYGYTF

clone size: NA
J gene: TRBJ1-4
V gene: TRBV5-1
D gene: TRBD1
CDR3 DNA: TGCGCCAGCAGCTTGGCTTTCGGGACAGGATTTAATGGTTCAAAACTGTTTTTT
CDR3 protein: CASSLAFGTGFNGSKLFF

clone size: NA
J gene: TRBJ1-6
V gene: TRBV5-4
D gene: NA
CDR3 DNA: TGTGCCAGCAGCTGGGACGGGAGCTCCTATAATTCACCCCTCCACTTT
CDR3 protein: CASSWDGSSYNSPLHF

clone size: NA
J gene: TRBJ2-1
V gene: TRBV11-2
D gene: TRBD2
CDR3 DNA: TGTGCCAGCAGCCCCATTTGGGGGAGGGCGCGGAGTGAGCAGTTCTTC
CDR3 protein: CASSPIWGRARSEQFF

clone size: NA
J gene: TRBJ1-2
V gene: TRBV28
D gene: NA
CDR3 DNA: TGTGCCAGCAGCACACAGGGTTTTGGCTACACCTTC
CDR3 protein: CASSTQGFGYTF

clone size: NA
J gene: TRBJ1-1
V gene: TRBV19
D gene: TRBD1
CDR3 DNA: TGTGCCAGTAGTATAGAGACAGGGTTGGGTGACACTGAAGCTTTCTTT
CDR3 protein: CASSIETGLGDTEAFF

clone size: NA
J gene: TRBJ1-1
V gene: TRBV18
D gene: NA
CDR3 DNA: TGTGCCAGCTCACCACAGCACACTGAAGCTTTCTTT
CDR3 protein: CASSPQHTEAFF

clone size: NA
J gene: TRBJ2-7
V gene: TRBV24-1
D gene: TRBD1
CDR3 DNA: TGTGCCACCAGTGATTCGGGACAGGGCTACGAGCAGTACTTC
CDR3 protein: CATSDSGQGYEQYF

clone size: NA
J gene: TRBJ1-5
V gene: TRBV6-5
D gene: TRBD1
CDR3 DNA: TGTGCCAGCAACTCTGGACAGGGAGCCAATCAGCCCCAGCATTTT
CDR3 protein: CASNSGQGANQPQHF

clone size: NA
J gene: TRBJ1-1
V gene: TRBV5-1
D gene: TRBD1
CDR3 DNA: TGCGCCAGCAGCCCGAAAACCGGGACAGTGAACACTGAAGCTTTCTTT
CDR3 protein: CASSPKTGTVNTEAFF

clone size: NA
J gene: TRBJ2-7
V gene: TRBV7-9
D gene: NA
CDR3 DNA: TGTGCCAGCAGCTCTTATCCCCGGGGAGGCTACGAGCAGTACTTC
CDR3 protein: CASSSYPRGGYEQYF

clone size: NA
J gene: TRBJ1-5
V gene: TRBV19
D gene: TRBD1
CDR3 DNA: TGTGCCAGTAGTAGAGGGACAGAGCGACATCAGCCCCAGCATTTT
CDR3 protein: CASSRGTERHQPQHF

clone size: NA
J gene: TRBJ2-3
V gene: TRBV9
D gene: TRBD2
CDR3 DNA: TGTGCCAGCAGCTCGGGAGGGCCAACAGATACGCAGTATTTT
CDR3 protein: CASSSGGPTDTQYF

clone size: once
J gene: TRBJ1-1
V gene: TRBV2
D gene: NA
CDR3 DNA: TGTGCCATACCCCGCCGGGGGGCGTCGAAGAGAGACACTGAAGCTTTCTTT
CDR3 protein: CAIPRRGASKRDTEAFF

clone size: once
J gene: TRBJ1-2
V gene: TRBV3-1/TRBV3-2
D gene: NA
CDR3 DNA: TGTGCCAGCAGCCAAGCGGACACCTACTATGGCTACACCTTC
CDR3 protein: CASSQADTYYGYTF

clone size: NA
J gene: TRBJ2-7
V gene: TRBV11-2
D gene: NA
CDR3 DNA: TGTGCCAGCAGCTTAGATAAATTTAGCTACGAGCAGTACTTC
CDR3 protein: CASSLDKFSYEQYF

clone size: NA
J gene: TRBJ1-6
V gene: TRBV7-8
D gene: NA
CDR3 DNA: TGTGCCAGCAGCCCGCACAGCCCGAATTCACCCCTCCACTTT
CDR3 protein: CASSPHSPNSPLHF

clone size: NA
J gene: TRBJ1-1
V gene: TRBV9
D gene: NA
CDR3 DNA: TGTGCCAGCAGCGTAGGAGCGGTGAACACTGAAGCTTTCTTT
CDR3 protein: CASSVGAVNTEAFF

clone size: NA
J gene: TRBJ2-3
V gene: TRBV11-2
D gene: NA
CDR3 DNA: TGTGCCAGCAGCTTACCTAGCACAGATACGCAGTATTTT
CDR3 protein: CASSLPSTDTQYF

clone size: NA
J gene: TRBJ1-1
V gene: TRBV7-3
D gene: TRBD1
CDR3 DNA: TGTGCCAGCAGCTTAGAAGGGGGCCGAAACCTATTTGAAGCTTTCTTT
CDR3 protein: CASSLEGGRNLFEAFF

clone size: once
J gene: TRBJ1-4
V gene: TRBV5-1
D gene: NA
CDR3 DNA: TGCGCCAGCAGGAGGCAGGGAGGGAGTGAAAAACTGTTTTTT
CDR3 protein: CASRRQGGSEKLFF

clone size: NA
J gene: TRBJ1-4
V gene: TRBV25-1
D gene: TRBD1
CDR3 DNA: TGTGCCAGCAGTGACCTGACAGGGAGTAATGAAAAACTGTTTTTT
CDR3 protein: CASSDLTGSNEKLFF

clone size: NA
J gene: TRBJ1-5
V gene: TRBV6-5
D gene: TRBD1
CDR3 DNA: TGTGCCGGACAGGGGGCGTTAAATCAGCCCCAGCATTTT
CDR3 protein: CAGQGALNQPQHF

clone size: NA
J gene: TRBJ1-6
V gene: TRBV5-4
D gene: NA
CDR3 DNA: TGTGCCAGCAGCTTGGGTCTCCGCGAGCCCTATAATTCACCCCTCCACTTT
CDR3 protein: CASSLGLREPYNSPLHF